The present T cell receptor beta chain was sequenced within a study of STAT5B mutations in CD4+ large granular lymphocyte leukemia. Broader study findings: 8/27 top patient clones versus 2/35 control clones were TRBV06-family. No patients shared main leukemic clonotypes, though around 25% appeared at low frequency elsewhere.

Buffy coats from healthy blood donors served as controls. The data were produced by immunoSEQ multiplex PCR, yet TCRdb's version contains in-frame clones alone and is incomplete. This table has under 35,000 clones, around 70% appearing once. This clone was seen a handful of times. What it recognizes is unknown. The CDR3 runs to 16 residues. Trimming took 3 bases from V and 3 from J, leaving 15 bases between them. Germline lookup yields CDR1 MDHEN and CDR2 SYDVKM. Sequences were obtained from CD4+ T cells from blood buffy coats. The clonotype was recovered from a human donor in good health. V usage is TRBV28 and J usage is TRBJ1-5, with D perhaps TRBD1 (6 bases). CDR3 nucleotides: TGTGCCAGCAGTTTTTATGTCGGGGACAACAATCAGCCCCAGCATTTT. Its protein is CASSFYVGDNNQPQHF.